The 15 T cell receptor beta chains below were found in one sample sequenced in a study of Tregs in tolerant kidney transplant recipients (dated by TCRdb to about 2019). The time point label for this specimen denotes: 6 months after combined kidney and bone marrow transplant. The transplants used related donors along with nonmyeloablative bone marrow transplantation, and in the human trials mixed chimerism was transient. The method behind the library was the immunoSEQ multiplex PCR assay. TCRdb took this table from immuneACCESS and kept in-frame rearrangements with V and J called. Such tables lack part of the clones; where checked against another copy, unresolved V genes explain under half of the gap, and the rest is unexplained. The sample records around 61,000 clones, about 89% of which are singletons. The ten largest account for 3.8% of the sample. The specimen comprised CD4+ T cells from blood (PBMCs), sampled 6 months after the transplant. Receptors originate from a human patient who received a combined kidney and bone marrow transplant. Once a transplant has taken place, some T cells may be donor derived.

V and J are TRBV28 and TRBJ2-7; D gene unclear. V was cut by 2 bases and J by 3 bases, with 8 bases left in between. The CDR3 covers 13 residues. Germline assignment: CDR1 MDHEN and CDR2 SYDVKM. CDR3 amino acids: CASSLPASYEQYF. CDR3 nucleotides: TGTGCCAGCAGTTTACCTGCTAGCTACGAGCAGTACTTC.

This chain links TRBV19 with TRBJ2-1; 7 bases are a match to TRBD2. There are 14 residues in the CDR3. Germline V CDR1 and CDR2: LNHDA, SQIVND (reference sequence). J lost 8 bases, V lost 1 base, and 5 bases had no gene match. CDR3 sequence reads: CASSIGAGAHEQFF. CDR3 bases: TGTGCCAGTAGTATAGGGGCGGGAGCTCATGAGCAGTTCTTC.

The V gene is TRBV7-2, the J gene TRBJ1-5; 8 positions match TRBD1. The CDR3 runs 15 residues. Trimming at V came to 5 bases and at J to 4 bases, leaving 7 bases not matched to a gene. Germline V lookup: CDR1 SGHTA, CDR2 FQGNSA. The CDR3 nucleotides read TGTGCCAGCAGCATAGGACAGGGCCCGAATCAGCCCCAGCATTTT. The encoded protein is CASSIGQGPNQPQHF. Full variable domain (missing parts from reference TRBV7-2 and TRBJ1-5): GAGVSQSPSNKVTEKGKDVELRCDPISGHTALYWYRQSLGQGLEFLIYFQGNSAPDKSGLPSDRFSAERTGGSVSTLTIQRTQQEDSAVYLCASSIGQGPNQPQHFGDGTRLSIL.

Note on this clone: At one of its ends the junction is not consistent with the germline gene, which may arise from a read error. The chain employs TRBV28 and TRBJ2-5, with TRBD1 matching 7 bases. Germline CDR1 MDHEN, CDR2 SYDVKM. The CDR3 consists of 11 residues. The CDR3 DNA reads TGTGCCAGCAGTCGACAGGGTATTAAAAACTTC. It is translated as CASSRQGIKNF.

This chain uses TRBV19 with TRBJ2-7; 8 bases are a match to TRBD1. V lost 7 bases, J lost 3 bases, and 8 bases stayed unmatched. Germline CDR1 is LNHDA and CDR2 is SQIVND (reference sequence). This CDR3 has 14 residues. CDR3 amino acids: CASNPGGGYYEQYF. The CDR3 nucleotides read TGTGCCAGTAACCCAGGGGGCGGGTACTACGAGCAGTACTTC.

The rearrangement links TRBV15 to TRBJ2-2, with 8 bases that match TRBD1. The CDR3 runs to 16 residues. CDR1 and CDR2 from the germline V gene are LNHNV and YYDKDF (reference sequence). After removal of 4 bases from V and 0 bases from J, the junction contained 4 bases not matched to a gene. CDR3 bases: TGTGCCACCAGCATCCGGACAGGGCCGAACACCGGGGAGCTGTTTTTT. Its protein is CATSIRTGPNTGELFF.

This chain uses TRBV19 with TRBJ2-6; D not certain. This CDR3 spans 16 amino acids. Deletions cut 5 bases from V and 0 bases from J, with 11 bases between. Germline V gene data show CDR1 as LNHDA and CDR2 as SQIVND (reference sequence). This CDR3 is CASSPLASSGANVLTF. The CDR3 bases are TGTGCCAGTAGTCCACTTGCAAGCTCTGGGGCCAACGTCCTGACTTTC. Drawing the rest from reference TRBV19 and TRBJ2-6, the complete variable domain is DGGITQSPKYLFRKEGQNVTLSCEQNLNHDAMYWYRQDPGQGLRLIYYSQIVNDFQKGDIAEGYSVSREKKESFPLTVTSAQKNPTAFYLCASSPLASSGANVLTFGAGSRLTVL.

The V and J genes are TRBV5-1 and TRBJ2-2; tentatively, D is TRBD1 (6 bases). This CDR3 comprises 16 residues. The germline V and J ends were trimmed by 0 bases and 4 bases, with 13 bases remaining between them. Germline values: CDR1 SGHRS, CDR2 YFSETQ. CDR3 in amino acids: CASSLVQGSGTGELFF. For the CDR3, the DNA is TGCGCCAGCAGCTTGGTTCAGGGGTCGGGCACCGGGGAGCTGTTTTTT. The full variable domain, its missing parts supplied by reference TRBV5-1 and TRBJ2-2, is KAGVTQTPRYLIKTRGQQVTLSCSPISGHRSVSWYQQTPGQGLQFLFEYFSETQRNKGNFPGRFSGRQFSNSRSEMNVSTLELGDSALYLCASSLVQGSGTGELFFGEGSRLTVL.

The V call is TRBV2, the J call TRBJ2-2; 10 nucleotides line up with TRBD2. The CDR3 is 16 residues long. Germline-derived CDR1 and CDR2 are SNHLY and FYNNEI. Trimming took 6 bases from V and 0 from J; bases not matched to a gene: 4. The CDR3: CASRRGLASNTGELFF. Here the CDR3 DNA reads TGTGCCAGCAGGAGGGGACTAGCGTCGAACACCGGGGAGCTGTTTTTT.

This sequence joins TRBV7-7 and TRBJ2-7, with 10 bases lining up with TRBD2. Germline V lookup: CDR1 SSHAT, CDR2 FNYEAQ (reference sequence). The J segment lost 7 bases and the V segment lost 5 bases, leaving 8 bases of the junction unmatched. CDR3 size: 14 residues. The CDR3 coding sequence is TGTGCCAGCAGCCCAAGCGGGGGGGCCGGGGAGCAGTACTTC. It translates to CASSPSGGAGEQYF.

The V and J genes are TRBV19 and TRBJ2-1, with 9 bases matching TRBD2. Germline assignment: CDR1 LNHDA and CDR2 SQIVND (reference sequence). The CDR3 is made up of 15 amino acids. V trimming: 9 bases; J trimming: 5 bases; junction bases outside the gene matches: 11. CDR3 nucleotides: TGTGCCAGCCAGAATAGCGGGAGTATCAACAATGAGCAGTTCTTC. Translated, it gives CASQNSGSINNEQFF.

The chain is built from TRBV27 and TRBJ2-7; D unresolved. Germline CDR1 reads MNHEY; CDR2 reads SMNVEV (reference sequence). This CDR3 comprises 13 residues. Between the trimmed V and J ends, which lost 6 bases and 2 bases, there was a span of 11 bases. CDR3 amino acids: CASSPASAYEQYF. The CDR3, as DNA: TGTGCCAGCAGCCCTGCCTCGGCCTACGAGCAGTACTTC.

The rearrangement joins TRBV7-2 to TRBJ2-7; 8 nucleotides match TRBD2. This CDR3 is 15 amino acids long. V lost 2 bases to trimming and J lost 0 bases; unmatched junction nucleotides: 3. CDR1 is SGHTA, CDR2 FQGNSA, per germline. DNA for the CDR3: TGTGCCAGCAGCTTAAAGGCGGGAGGCTCCTACGAGCAGTACTTC. Translation gives CASSLKAGGSYEQYF.

Notes on this clone: This sample includes further DNA sequences coding for the same CDR3. The chain couples TRBV6-5 to TRBJ1-6, with D perhaps TRBD1 (5 bases). CDR1 and CDR2 from the germline V gene are MNHEY and SVGAGI. The CDR3 covers 15 residues. V gave up 4 bases and J gave up 5 bases, with 12 bases separating them. The CDR3 sequence is CASSSTQGNNSPLHF. The CDR3 nucleotides read TGTGCCAGCAGTTCGACCCAGGGCAATAATTCACCCCTCCACTTT.

This chain joins TRBV7-9 and TRBJ2-5, with 8 bases identical to TRBD1. This CDR3 spans 13 amino acids. Germline CDR1 reads SEHNR; CDR2 reads FQNEAQ (reference sequence). Trimming at V came to 6 bases and at J to 4 bases, leaving 4 bases not matched to a gene. The CDR3 loop reads CASRHTGGETQYF. In nucleotides, the CDR3 is TGTGCCAGCAGACATACAGGGGGAGAGACCCAGTACTTC.